Sequencing of this TCR beta chain was carried out in a study of molecular identifiers for immune sequencing clone quantification. Study summary: Naive CD8 cell RNA, from around 20,000 or 100,000 cells, was split five ways in replicates, with four sequenced.

Sorting isolated naive CD8 T cells as CD8+CD4-CCR7+CD45RA+ events. Notes on this clonotype: This clone may be a read error of a much larger clone one base away.

TCRdb independently ran MiXCR on the PCR reads; one entry per CDR3 protein. The sample lists 460,000 or so distinct CDR3 sequences; about a fifth were seen once. The specimen sequenced was naive CD8+ T cells from blood, with Jurkat cell RNA spiked in. Subset indicated: FACS-sorted CD8+CD4-CCR7+CD45RA+ naive T cells. This TCR came from a human donor in good health. Some libraries in this study had Jurkat cell RNA spiked in.

CDR3 bases: TGTGCCGGTAGTATGGATTGGCAAGAGACCCAGTACTTC. This translates into CAGSMDWQETQYF. The V and J genes are TRBV19 and TRBJ2-5; D call uncertain. The CDR3 spans 13 residues. Per the germline V gene, CDR1 is LNHDA and CDR2 is SQIVND (reference sequence).